This TCR beta chain was recorded in a study of blood T cell repertoires in COVID-19. Across the whole study: Acute and convalescent COVID-19 samples came from the United States, Italy and Spain.

Trimming cost V 1 base and J 3 bases, with 12 bases left between them. The germline V gene has CDR1 KGHSH and CDR2 LQKENI. The CDR3 loop spans 15 amino acids. Here immunoSEQ multiplex PCR was the method, and the copy in TCRdb shows in-frame clones only, minus some. The data contain about 90,000 clones, about 91% of them singletons. The chain joins TRBV18 to TRBJ1-1; TRBD1 might be the D (5 bases). Material: peripheral blood. The clonotype was recovered from a man aged 60 to 69 with acute or convalescent COVID-19. In nucleotides, the CDR3 is TGTGCCAGCTCACCACAGGGGCGGATGTACACTGAAGCTTTCTTT. Amino acids: CASSPQGRMYTEAFF.